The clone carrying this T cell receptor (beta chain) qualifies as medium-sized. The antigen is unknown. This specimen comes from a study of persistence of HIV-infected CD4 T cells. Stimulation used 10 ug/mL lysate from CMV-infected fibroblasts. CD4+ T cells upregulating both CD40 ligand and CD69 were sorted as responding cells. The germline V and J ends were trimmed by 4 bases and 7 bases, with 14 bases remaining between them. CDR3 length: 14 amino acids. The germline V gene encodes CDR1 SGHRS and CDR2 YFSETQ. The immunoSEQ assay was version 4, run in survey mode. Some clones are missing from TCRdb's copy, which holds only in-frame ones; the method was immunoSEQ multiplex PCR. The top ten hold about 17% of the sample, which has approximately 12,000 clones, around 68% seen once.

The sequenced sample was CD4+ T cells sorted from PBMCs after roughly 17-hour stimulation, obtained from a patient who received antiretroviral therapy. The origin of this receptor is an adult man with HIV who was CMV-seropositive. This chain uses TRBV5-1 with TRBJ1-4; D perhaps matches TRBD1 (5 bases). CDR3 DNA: TGCGCCAGCAGCGACGGGACCTCGGGTGAAAAACTGTTTTTT. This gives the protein CASSDGTSGEKLFF.